One T cell receptor beta chain is described in this entry. Its target is unknown. The CDR3 consists of 15 residues. J gave up 7 bases and V 0 bases, and 7 bases lay outside the gene matches. Germline V gives CDR1 LNHNV, CDR2 YYDKDF (reference sequence). From the approximately 120-subject validation cohort, which was separate from the roughly 700-subject first cohort, the donors were drawn. The sample originates from a study of cytomegalovirus exposure and HLA in healthy donors. General observations from the study: Specificity for CMV antigens was confirmed in vitro for three of the CMV-associated chains.

Measured with immunoSEQ multiplex PCR; TCRdb has only the in-frame clones, and not every one. The top ten hold around 1.7% of the sample, which has roughly 110,000 clones, around 89% seen once. Sequencing was done on a sample of PBMCs. The chain has TRBV15 and TRBJ2-7; 9 bases agree with TRBD2. The clonotype originates from a woman aged 18 to 35 in good health and CMV-seropositive. The CDR3 reads CATSRDGGAGGEQYF. CDR3 sequence (DNA): TGTGCCACCAGCAGAGATGGGGGCGCGGGGGGGGAGCAGTACTTC.